The 25 T cell receptor beta chains below were found in one sample sequenced in a study of shared clonotypes between healthy human individuals. Measured with immunoSEQ multiplex PCR; TCRdb has only the in-frame clones, and not every one. The data contain 1.5 million to 2.5 million clones, approximately 94% of them singletons. Terminally differentiated effector memory CD45RA+ cells were left out of the naive CD8 fraction, which was CD45RO-negative and positively selected for CCR7. Specimen: naive CD8+ T cells sorted from blood. The source is a man between 18 and 35 years old in good health.

This rearrangement joins TRBV29-1 to TRBJ2-7; 8 bases are shared with TRBD2. Germline loops: CDR1 SQVTM, CDR2 ANQGSEA. CDR3 length: 12 residues. With V trimmed by 6 bases and J by 5 bases, 6 bases remained unmatched. The CDR3 DNA is TGCAGCGTGCTGATTAGCGGGGACGAGCAGTACTTC. It yields the protein CSVLISGDEQYF.

On this clone itself: At one end, the junction sequence differs from germline, possibly due to a read error. The chain is built from TRBV18 and TRBJ2-5, with TRBD1 identical over 10 bases. CDR1 is KGHSH and CDR2 is LQKENI in the germline V gene. The CDR3 extends over 15 amino acids. This CDR3 reads CASSPIETGGEIQYF. The DNA of the CDR3 is TGTGCCAGCTCACCGATAGAGACAGGGGGCGAGATCCAGTACTTC.

J is TRBJ2-2 and V is TRBV7-6; 12 bases are a match to TRBD1. The germline V gene encodes CDR1 SGHVS and CDR2 FNYEAQ. This CDR3 region has 15 residues. V lost 1 base to trimming and J lost 8 bases; unmatched junction nucleotides: 2. This chain's CDR3 is CASSLGDRGRGELFF. As DNA, the CDR3 is TGTGCCAGCAGCTTAGGGGACAGGGGGCGTGGGGAGCTGTTTTTT.

The rearrangement links TRBV10-2 to TRBJ2-5; 13 nucleotides line up with TRBD2. Germline trimming cut 11 bases from V and 4 bases from J; bases unmatched to any gene: 7. This CDR3 region has 14 residues. Per germline, CDR1 WSHSY and CDR2 SAAADI. Here the CDR3 reads CACTSGGAGETQYF. The CDR3 region has the DNA TGCGCCTGCACTAGCGGGGGGGCGGGAGAGACCCAGTACTTC.

CDR3 region: CASSSGAYNEKLFF. The CDR3 bases are TGCGCCAGCAGTTCCGGGGCATATAATGAAAAACTGTTTTTT. The chain carries TRBV4-3 and TRBJ1-4; possible D gene TRBD1, 5 bases. From germline, CDR1 is LGHNA and CDR2 YSLEER. The CDR3 spans 14 residues. Trimming left V 6 bases short and J 4 bases short, with 12 bases between.

V and J are TRBV13 and TRBJ2-2; tentatively, D is TRBD1 (5 bases). V dropped 8 bases and J dropped 1 base, with 8 bases sitting between them. The CDR3 is 13 residues long. CDR1 PRHDT and CDR2 FYEKMQ come from the germline V gene (reference sequence). This chain's CDR3 is CASGARNTGELFF. CDR3 DNA sequence: TGTGCCAGCGGGGCTAGGAACACCGGGGAGCTGTTTTTT.

In regard to this clone: Other nucleotide sequences in the sample specify the same CDR3. The V gene is TRBV11-2, the J gene TRBJ2-7; D is possibly TRBD1 or TRBD2 (5 bases each). Germline assignment: CDR1 SGHAT and CDR2 FQNNGV. Trimming took off 1 base at V and 4 bases at J, with 11 bases between the two ends. This CDR3 spans 14 amino acids. The CDR3 region has the DNA TGTGCCAGCAGCTTAGGGGGGACCTCTTACGAGCAGTACTTC. Amino acid sequence: CASSLGGTSYEQYF.

This chain joins TRBV28 and TRBJ2-5; 7 bases are shared with TRBD1. The CDR3 has 16 residues. With V trimmed by 3 bases and J by 2 bases, 9 bases remained unmatched. Germline loops: CDR1 MDHEN, CDR2 SYDVKM. In DNA, the CDR3 is TGTGCCAGCAGTTTCTGGACAGGAGGATTGCAAGAGACCCAGTACTTC. Its protein is CASSFWTGGLQETQYF.

The chain carries TRBV6-1 and TRBJ2-7, with D unresolved. The length of the CDR3 is 13 residues. CDR1 is MNHNS and CDR2 is SASEGT in the germline V gene. V was cut by 6 bases and J by 1 base, with 10 bases left in between. In DNA form, the CDR3 reads TGTGCCAGCAGGCGGCTGGAATCCTACGAGCAGTACTTC. It translates to CASRRLESYEQYF.

In this sample, this clone turned up once. J is TRBJ2-3 and V is TRBV27; 12 bases are shared with TRBD2. The length of the CDR3 is 15 residues. The germline V gene has CDR1 MNHEY and CDR2 SMNVEV (reference sequence). Trimming removed 6 bases from V and 5 bases from J; junction bases left unmatched: 6. This CDR3 reads CASRDLAGGVDTQYF. CDR3 DNA: TGTGCCAGCAGGGACCTAGCGGGGGGGGTAGATACGCAGTATTTT.

V gene TRBV4-3 combines with J gene TRBJ2-7; 12 bases match TRBD2. The ends lost 0 bases at V and 10 bases at J; junction bases unmatched: 7. This CDR3 comprises 15 residues. CDR1 is LGHNA, CDR2 YSLEER, per germline. The CDR3 protein is CASSQDETSGSRQYF. Here the CDR3 DNA reads TGCGCCAGCAGCCAAGATGAGACTAGCGGGAGTCGCCAGTACTTC.

The chain carries TRBV18 and TRBJ2-7; the D gene is possibly TRBD1 (6 bases). The germline V and J ends were trimmed by 3 bases and 3 bases, with 12 bases remaining between them. The CDR3 is made up of 14 amino acids. Germline lookup yields CDR1 KGHSH and CDR2 LQKENI. The CDR3 bases are TGTGCCAGCTCACCTGTGAAAGGGGGCTACGAGCAGTACTTC. This sequence encodes CASSPVKGGYEQYF.

The chain is built from TRBV28 and TRBJ2-2; 11 bases agree with TRBD2. The CDR3 has 17 residues. In germline, CDR1 is MDHEN, CDR2 SYDVKM. With 7 bases clipped from V and 1 base from J, the junction kept 8 bases outside the gene matches. The CDR3 reads CASTLLLAGGNTGELFF. The CDR3 DNA is TGTGCCAGCACCCTCCTGCTAGCGGGGGGGAACACCGGGGAGCTGTTTTTT.

This clone came up once. The V and J genes are TRBV13 and TRBJ1-2; no firm D call. Trimming stripped 4 bases from V and 6 bases from J, with 15 bases between. The CDR3 consists of 14 residues. The germline V gene has CDR1 PRHDT and CDR2 FYEKMQ (reference sequence). CDR3 amino acids: CASSSTYSENGYTF. CDR3 coding DNA: TGTGCCAGCAGCTCCACCTACTCTGAGAATGGCTACACCTTC.

This clone was picked up a small number of times. Other DNA sequences within the sample encode an identical CDR3. The V call is TRBV6-6, the J call TRBJ2-7; 9 bases align to TRBD1. Germline CDR1 and CDR2: MNHNY and SVGAGI (reference sequence). The CDR3 length is 13 residues. With 4 bases clipped from V and 3 bases from J, the junction kept 1 base outside the gene matches. CDR3 nucleotides: TGTGCCAGCAGTTCGGGACAGGGCTACGAGCAGTACTTC. This gives the protein CASSSGQGYEQYF.

As to this clone: At the DNA level, this CDR3 is encoded by other sequences in the same sample as well. The chain couples TRBV5-4 to TRBJ2-7; tentatively, D is TRBD2 (5 bases). Trimming removed 1 base from V and 6 bases from J, with 8 bases in between. CDR3 size: 12 residues. Germline CDR1 SGHNT, CDR2 YYREEE (reference sequence). Here the CDR3 DNA reads TGTGCCAGCAGCTTGTTAGGGAGCGAGCAGTACTTC. Amino acids: CASSLLGSEQYF.

The rearrangement joins TRBV9 to TRBJ2-5; 11 nucleotides align to TRBD2. The CDR3 is made up of 16 amino acids. Trimming at V came to 4 bases and at J to 5 bases, leaving 10 bases not matched to a gene. Germline-derived CDR1 and CDR2 are SGDLS and YYNGEE. CDR3: CASSSLAGGPGETQYF. The CDR3 nucleotides read TGTGCCAGCAGCTCCCTAGCGGGGGGACCGGGGGAGACCCAGTACTTC.

The gene calls are TRBV7-8 and TRBJ2-7; D perhaps matches TRBD1 (6 bases). The V gene lost 6 bases and the J gene lost 3 bases, with 15 bases spanning the gap. Germline CDR1 is SGHVS and CDR2 is FQNEAQ. The CDR3 extends over 14 amino acids. The CDR3, as DNA: TGTGCCAGCAGTTCTGGGGGCCTGATCTACGAGCAGTACTTC. It yields the protein CASSSGGLIYEQYF.

V is TRBV4-1 and J is TRBJ1-6, with D possibly being TRBD1 (5 bases). CDR3 size: 14 residues. V lost 0 bases, J lost 9 bases, and 9 bases lay in between. The germline gives CDR1 MGHRA, CDR2 YSYEKL. In DNA form, the CDR3 reads TGCGCCAGCAGCCAAGAGGAGGGACCTTCACCCCTCCACTTT. Protein: CASSQEEGPSPLHF.

The CDR3 nucleotides are TGTGCCAGCAGTTTATATTCAGGTCATGGCTACACCTTC. Its translation is CASSLYSGHGYTF. The chain recombines TRBV27 with TRBJ1-2, with D unclear. V lost 1 base, J lost 6 bases, and 9 bases lay in between. Germline V gene lookup returns CDR1 MNHEY and CDR2 SMNVEV (reference sequence). The CDR3 is 13 residues long.

The chain has TRBV15 and TRBJ1-2; no firm D call. From germline, CDR1 is LNHNV and CDR2 YYDKDF (reference sequence). The CDR3 has 13 residues. V shed 3 bases and J shed 7 bases, with 12 bases lying between them. The CDR3 loop reads CATSSHNIGGYTF. In DNA form, the CDR3 reads TGTGCCACCAGCAGCCATAATATCGGTGGCTACACCTTC.

The chain uses TRBV27 and TRBJ2-7; D is possibly TRBD2 (5 bases). This CDR3 comprises 15 residues. Germline V gene data show CDR1 as MNHEY and CDR2 as SMNVEV (reference sequence). V was clipped by 3 bases and J by 2 bases, with 14 bases between them. CDR3 protein: CASSFAGKQTYEQYF. The CDR3 DNA reads TGTGCCAGCAGTTTTGCCGGGAAACAGACCTACGAGCAGTACTTC.

The chain joins TRBV7-9 to TRBJ1-1; no firm D call. The CDR3 totals 12 residues. The V gene lost 6 bases and the J gene lost 1 base, with 6 bases spanning the gap. Germline V CDR1 and CDR2: SEHNR, FQNEAQ (reference sequence). The CDR3 sequence: CASRWGNTEAFF. The CDR3 DNA reads as TGTGCCAGCAGATGGGGGAACACTGAAGCTTTCTTT.

The V gene is TRBV21-1, the J gene TRBJ2-7; the DNA was not used to check the table's D call, TRBD2. TRBV21-1 corresponds to a pseudogene. This CDR3 comprises 14 residues. The chain's CDR3 is CAGGRGLVGHEQYF. The CDR3 coding sequence is TGTGCCGGAGGCCGGGGACTAGTAGGTCACGAGCAGTACTTC.

The rearrangement links TRBV4-3 to TRBJ2-2, with 7 bases fitting TRBD1. Germline CDR1 is LGHNA and CDR2 is YSLEER. The CDR3 is 16 amino acids. Trimming removed 5 bases from V and 1 base from J; junction bases left unmatched: 7. This CDR3 reads CASSENRGLNTGELFF. CDR3 DNA sequence: TGCGCCAGCAGCGAAAACAGGGGATTGAACACCGGGGAGCTGTTTTTT.